This TCR beta chain emerged from a study of identifying expanded T cells in peripheral blood. Findings of the study overall: Technical replicates showed about 1.1 changed clones; roughly two weeks 15 to 20; four weeks 19.

Collection occurred without any documented infections or immune events in donors. Method: immunoSEQ multiplex PCR; TCRdb's copy keeps in-frame clones and lacks some. This table has approximately 100,000 clones, approximately 90% appearing once. V lost 2 bases and J lost 0, with 8 bases in between. CDR1 and CDR2 from the germline V gene are LNHDA and SQIVND (reference sequence). The CDR3 loop spans 15 amino acids. Turning to this clone: Its antigen is as yet unknown.

The TCR comes from a person aged 18 to 70 in good health. Sequencing was done on a sample of blood. This chain connects TRBV19 to TRBJ1-5, with D perhaps matching TRBD1 (6 bases). The CDR3 spells CASSIQGYSNQPQHF. CDR3 sequence (DNA): TGTGCCAGTAGTATACAGGGGTATAGCAATCAGCCCCAGCATTTT.